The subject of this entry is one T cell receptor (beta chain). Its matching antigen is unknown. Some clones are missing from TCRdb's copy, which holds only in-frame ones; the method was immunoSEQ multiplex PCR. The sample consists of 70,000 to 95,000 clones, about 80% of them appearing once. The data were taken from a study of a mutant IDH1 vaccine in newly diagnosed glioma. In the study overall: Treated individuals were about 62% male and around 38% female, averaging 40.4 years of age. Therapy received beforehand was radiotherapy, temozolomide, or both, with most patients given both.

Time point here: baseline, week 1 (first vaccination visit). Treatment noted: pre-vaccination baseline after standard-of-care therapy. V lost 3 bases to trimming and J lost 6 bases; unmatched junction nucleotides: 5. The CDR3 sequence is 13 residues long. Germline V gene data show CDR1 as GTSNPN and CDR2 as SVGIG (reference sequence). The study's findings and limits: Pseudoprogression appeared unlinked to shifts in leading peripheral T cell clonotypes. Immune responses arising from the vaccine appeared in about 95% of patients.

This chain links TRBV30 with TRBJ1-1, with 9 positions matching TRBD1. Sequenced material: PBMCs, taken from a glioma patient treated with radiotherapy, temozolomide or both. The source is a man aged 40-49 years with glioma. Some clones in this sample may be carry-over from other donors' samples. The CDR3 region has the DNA TGTGCCTGGAGGACAGGGGGTGGTTCTGAAGCTTTCTTT. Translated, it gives CAWRTGGGSEAFF.